This T cell receptor beta chain was sequenced in a study of OX40 agonist ivuxolimab in advanced cancers. For the wider study: Ivuxolimab was a fully human IgG2 agonistic monoclonal antibody targeting the costimulatory receptor OX40 (CD134). Intravenous ivuxolimab was administered to patients every 2 weeks at six dose levels: 0.01, 0.1, 0.3, 1.5, 3 and 10 mg/kg. The paper reports the monotherapy dose-escalation portion (N of about 52 patients) of the phase I ivuxolimab trial. Partial responses were achieved by three dose-escalation patients, of whom one had hepatocellular carcinoma and two had cutaneous melanoma. Among the approximately 54 dose-escalation patients, some 19 had hepatocellular carcinoma, approximately 15 melanoma, 9 renal cell carcinoma and 9 head and neck cancer. Prior anti-PD-1, anti-PD-L1 or anti-CTLA-4 therapy was permitted, and 30% to 50% of dose-escalation patients had received checkpoint inhibitors. The purpose of peripheral TCRbeta sequencing was to test whether ivuxolimab changed TCR sequence diversity and led to clonal T-cell expansion. A male proportion of under 85% and a mean age of approximately 55 years, ranging from about 20 to 79, were recorded for the dose-escalation cohort. The paper as a whole reports these results and caveats: After ivuxolimab, more expanded clones were found on average in CD8+ T cells than in CD4+ T cells. Low levels of normalized T-cell clonal expansion were also seen in some nonresponding patients. The antigen specificity of the peripheral T cells that underwent clonal expansion was not determined. In the 0.1-3.0 mg/kg groups, partial responders had among the lowest normalized peripheral clonal expansion, particularly in CD8+ T cells. At doses from 0.1 to 3.0 mg/kg, clonal expansion was seen in both CD4+ and CD8+ blood T cells between baseline and week 6.

For sequencing of the TCRbeta CDR3 region, genomic DNA was extracted from the sorted cells. The immunoSEQ Assay was used to sequence the TCRbeta CDR3 regions. The clones in this table, taken by TCRdb from immuneACCESS, are in-frame only. Not every clone is retained; where verified, under half of the shortfall comes from an unresolved V gene, and the cause of the rest is unknown. Here the sample has 70,000 to 100,000 clones; approximately 89% occur a single time. The leading ten clones occupy around 0.4% of the sample. CDR1 and CDR2 are drawn from the germline V gene: SNHLY, FYNNEI. V lost 6 bases and J lost 4 bases; the stretch between them is 18 bases long. The CDR3 runs 15 amino acids, cysteine and phenylalanine included. Kept here is only the CDR3 DNA, which spans 45 bases and is read in frame from base 1. As concerns this clone: What this receptor recognizes is not known. Base quality data are lacking; no much larger clone is found one base away.

The trial excluded patients who had a history of autoimmune disease or who were on systemic immunosuppression. Peripheral blood for TCR sequencing was collected from all dose cohorts at baseline, on cycle 4 day 1, and on cycle 7 day 1. The samples were drawn from a first-in-human, open-label, multicenter phase I dose-escalation trial of ivuxolimab. Adults with locally advanced or metastatic head and neck squamous cell, hepatocellular, melanoma or renal cell carcinoma were enrolled in the trial. CD4+ and CD8+ T cells were sorted separately from peripheral blood before TCR sequencing. This receptor was taken from an adult with an advanced solid tumor such as melanoma, head and neck, liver or kidney cancer. The input for sequencing was CD4+ or CD8+ T cells sorted from blood, taken in a trial of the OX40 agonist ivuxolimab. The V gene is TRBV2 and the J gene is TRBJ1-2; D gene: possibly TRBD1, on 6 matching bases. The CDR3 protein is CASRPGGRGLYGYTF. The nucleotide sequence is given as TGTGCCAGCAGACCCGGGGGCAGGGGTCTCTATGGCTACACCTTC.